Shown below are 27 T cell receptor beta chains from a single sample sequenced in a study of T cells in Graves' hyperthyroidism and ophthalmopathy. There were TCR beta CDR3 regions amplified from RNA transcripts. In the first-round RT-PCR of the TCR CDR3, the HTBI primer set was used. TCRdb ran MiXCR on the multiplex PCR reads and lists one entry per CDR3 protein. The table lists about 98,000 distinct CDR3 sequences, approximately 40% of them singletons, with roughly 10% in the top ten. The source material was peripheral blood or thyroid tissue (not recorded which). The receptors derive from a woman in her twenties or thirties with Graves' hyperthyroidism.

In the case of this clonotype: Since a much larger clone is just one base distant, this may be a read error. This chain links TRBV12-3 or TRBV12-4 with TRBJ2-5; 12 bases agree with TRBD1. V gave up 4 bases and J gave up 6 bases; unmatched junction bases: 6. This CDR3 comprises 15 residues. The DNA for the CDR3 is TGTGCCAGCAGTTCCGGGACAGGGGGCGCGAAGACCCAGTACTTC. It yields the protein CASSSGTGGAKTQYF.

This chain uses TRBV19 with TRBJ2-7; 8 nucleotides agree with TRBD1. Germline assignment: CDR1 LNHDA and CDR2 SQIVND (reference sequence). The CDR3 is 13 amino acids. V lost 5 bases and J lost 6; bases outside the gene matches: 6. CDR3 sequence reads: CASSSRGRGEQYF. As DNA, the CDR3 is TGTGCCAGTAGTTCCAGGGGGCGCGGCGAGCAGTACTTC.

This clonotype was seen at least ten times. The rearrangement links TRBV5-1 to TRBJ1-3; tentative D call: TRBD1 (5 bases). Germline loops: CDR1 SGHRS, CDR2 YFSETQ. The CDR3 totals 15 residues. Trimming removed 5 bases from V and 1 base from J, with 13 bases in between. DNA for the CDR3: TGCGCCAGCAGGGTGACGGGGGAGTCTGGAAACACCATATATTTT. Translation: CASRVTGESGNTIYF.

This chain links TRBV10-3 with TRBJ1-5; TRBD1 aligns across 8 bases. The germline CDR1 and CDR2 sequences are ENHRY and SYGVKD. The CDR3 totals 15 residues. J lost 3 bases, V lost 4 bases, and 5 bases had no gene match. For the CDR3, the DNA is TGTGCCATCAGTGCTCCGGACAGGGACAATCAGCCCCAGCATTTT. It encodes CAISAPDRDNQPQHF.

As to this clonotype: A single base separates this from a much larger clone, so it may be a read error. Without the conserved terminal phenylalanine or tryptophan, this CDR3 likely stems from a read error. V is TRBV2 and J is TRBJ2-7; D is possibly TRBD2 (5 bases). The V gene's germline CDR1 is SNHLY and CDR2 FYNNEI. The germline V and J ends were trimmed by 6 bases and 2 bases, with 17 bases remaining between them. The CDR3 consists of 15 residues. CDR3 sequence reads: CASSSPLVGAYEQYL. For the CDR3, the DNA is TGTGCCAGCAGCTCGCCTCTAGTGGGAGCCTACGAGCAGTACCTC.

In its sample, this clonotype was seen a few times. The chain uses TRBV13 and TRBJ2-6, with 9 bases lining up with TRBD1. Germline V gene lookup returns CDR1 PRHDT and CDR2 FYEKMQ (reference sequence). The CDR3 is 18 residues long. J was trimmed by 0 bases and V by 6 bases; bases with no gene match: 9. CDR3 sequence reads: CASSPHGTGYSGANVLTF. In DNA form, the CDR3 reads TGTGCCAGCAGTCCTCACGGGACAGGGTACTCTGGGGCCAACGTCCTGACTTTC. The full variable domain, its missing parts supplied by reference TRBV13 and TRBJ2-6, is AAGVIQSPRHLIKEKRETATLKCYPIPRHDTVYWYQQGPGQDPQFLISFYEKMQSDKGSIPDRFSAQQFSDYHSELNMSSLELGDSALYFCASSPHGTGYSGANVLTFGAGSRLTVL.

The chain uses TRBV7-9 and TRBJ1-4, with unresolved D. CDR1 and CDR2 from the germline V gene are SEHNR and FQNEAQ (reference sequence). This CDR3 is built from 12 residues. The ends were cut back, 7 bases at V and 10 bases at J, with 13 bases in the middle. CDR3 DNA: TGTGCCAGCACCCCGAGTGAGGGAAAACTGTTTTTT. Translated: CASTPSEGKLFF.

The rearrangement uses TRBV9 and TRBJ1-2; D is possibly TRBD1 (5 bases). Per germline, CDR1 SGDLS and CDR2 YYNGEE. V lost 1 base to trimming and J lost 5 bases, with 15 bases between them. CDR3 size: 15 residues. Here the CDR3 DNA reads TGTGCCAGCAGCGTAAGGGACGGGGATCGATATGGCTACACCTTC. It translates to CASSVRDGDRYGYTF.

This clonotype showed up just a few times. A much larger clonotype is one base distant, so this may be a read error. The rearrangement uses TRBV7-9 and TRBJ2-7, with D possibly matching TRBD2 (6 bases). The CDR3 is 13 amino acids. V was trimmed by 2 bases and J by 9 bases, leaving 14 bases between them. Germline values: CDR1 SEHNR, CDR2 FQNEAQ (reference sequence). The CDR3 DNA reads TGTGCCAGCAGCTTATTAGGGAGGAGGGGGCAGTACTTC. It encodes CASSLLGRRGQYF.

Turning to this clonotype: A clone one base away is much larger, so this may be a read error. The CDR3 here is CASSGRGAQVAAGGPPDTEASF. CDR3 in DNA: TGTGCCAGCAGCGGTCGGGGGGCACAGGTGGCCGCGGGGGGACCGCCTGACACTGAAGCTTCCTTT. This chain connects TRBV9 to TRBJ1-1; possible D gene TRBD1, 6 bases. CDR1 SGDLS and CDR2 YYNGEE come from the germline V gene. CDR3 size: 22 residues.

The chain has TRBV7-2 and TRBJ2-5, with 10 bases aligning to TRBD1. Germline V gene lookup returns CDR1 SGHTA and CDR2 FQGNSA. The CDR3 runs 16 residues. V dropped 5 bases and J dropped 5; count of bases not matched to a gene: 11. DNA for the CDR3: TGTGCCAGCAGCCCCGGGGGGACAGGGGCTCGGGAGACCCAGTACTTC. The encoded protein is CASSPGGTGARETQYF. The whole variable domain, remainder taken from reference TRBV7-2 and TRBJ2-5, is GAGVSQSPSNKVTEKGKDVELRCDPISGHTALYWYRQSLGQGLEFLIYFQGNSAPDKSGLPSDRFSAERTGGSVSTLTIQRTQQEDSAVYLCASSPGGTGARETQYFGPGTRLLVL.

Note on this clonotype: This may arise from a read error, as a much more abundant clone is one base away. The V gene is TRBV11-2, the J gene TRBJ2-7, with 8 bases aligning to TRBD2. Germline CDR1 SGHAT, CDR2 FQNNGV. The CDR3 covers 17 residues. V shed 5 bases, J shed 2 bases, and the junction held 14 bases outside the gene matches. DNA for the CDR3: TGTGCCAGCAGCCCCCAGACTGGCGGGAGGACTGCCTACGAGCAGTACTTC. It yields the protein CASSPQTGGRTAYEQYF.

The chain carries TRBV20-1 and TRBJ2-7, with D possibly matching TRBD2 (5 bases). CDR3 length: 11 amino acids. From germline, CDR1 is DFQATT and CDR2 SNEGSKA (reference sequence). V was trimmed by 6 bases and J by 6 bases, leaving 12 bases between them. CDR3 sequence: CSASSGLEQYF. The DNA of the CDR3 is TGCAGTGCCAGCAGTGGACTCGAGCAGTACTTC.

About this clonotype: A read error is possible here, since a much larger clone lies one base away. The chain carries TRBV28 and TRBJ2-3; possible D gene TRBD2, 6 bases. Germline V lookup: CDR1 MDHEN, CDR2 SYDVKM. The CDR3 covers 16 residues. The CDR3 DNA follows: TGTGCCAGCAGGACCACAGGAAGTACTAGCACAGATGCGCAGTATTTT. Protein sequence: CASRTTGSTSTDAQYF.

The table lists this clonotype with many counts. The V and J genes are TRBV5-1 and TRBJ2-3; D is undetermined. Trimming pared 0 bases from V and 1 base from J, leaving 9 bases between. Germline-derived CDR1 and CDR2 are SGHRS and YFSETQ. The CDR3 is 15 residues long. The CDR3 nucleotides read TGCGCCAGCAGCTTGGTTGACGCCGGCACAGATACGCAGTATTTT. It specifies CASSLVDAGTDTQYF.

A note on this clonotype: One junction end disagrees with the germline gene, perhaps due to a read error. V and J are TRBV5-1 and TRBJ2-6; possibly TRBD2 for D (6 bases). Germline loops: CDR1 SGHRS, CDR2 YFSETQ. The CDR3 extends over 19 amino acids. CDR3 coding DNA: TGTGCCAGCAGTAACTGGGGGACTGAGGGCAGCTCTGGGGCCAACGTCCTGACTTTC. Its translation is CASSNWGTEGSSGANVLTF. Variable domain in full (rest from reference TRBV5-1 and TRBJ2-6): KAGVTQTPRYLIKTRGQQVTLSCSPISGHRSVSWYQQTPGQGLQFLFEYFSETQRNKGNFPGRFSGRQFSNSRSEMNVSTLELGDSALYLCASSNWGTEGSSGANVLTFGAGSRLTVL.

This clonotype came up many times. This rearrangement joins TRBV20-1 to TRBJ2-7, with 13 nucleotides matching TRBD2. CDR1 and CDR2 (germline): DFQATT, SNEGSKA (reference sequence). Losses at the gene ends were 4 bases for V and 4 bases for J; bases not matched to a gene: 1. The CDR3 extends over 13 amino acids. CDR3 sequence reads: CSAMGLAGYEQYF. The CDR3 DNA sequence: TGCAGTGCTATGGGACTAGCGGGGTACGAGCAGTACTTC.

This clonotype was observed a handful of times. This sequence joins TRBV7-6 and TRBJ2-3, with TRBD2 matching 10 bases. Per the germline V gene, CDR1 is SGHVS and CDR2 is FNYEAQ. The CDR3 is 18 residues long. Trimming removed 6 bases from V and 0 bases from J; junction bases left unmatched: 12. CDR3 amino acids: CASSLRLAGARSTDTQYF. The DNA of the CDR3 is TGTGCCAGCAGTTTAAGGCTAGCGGGAGCTCGTAGCACAGATACGCAGTATTTT.

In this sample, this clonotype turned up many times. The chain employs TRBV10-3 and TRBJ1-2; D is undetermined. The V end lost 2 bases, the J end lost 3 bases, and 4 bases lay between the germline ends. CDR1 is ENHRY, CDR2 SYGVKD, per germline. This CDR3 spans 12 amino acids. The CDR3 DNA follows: TGTGCCATCAGTGAGAGGGACTATGGCTACACCTTC. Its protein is CAISERDYGYTF.

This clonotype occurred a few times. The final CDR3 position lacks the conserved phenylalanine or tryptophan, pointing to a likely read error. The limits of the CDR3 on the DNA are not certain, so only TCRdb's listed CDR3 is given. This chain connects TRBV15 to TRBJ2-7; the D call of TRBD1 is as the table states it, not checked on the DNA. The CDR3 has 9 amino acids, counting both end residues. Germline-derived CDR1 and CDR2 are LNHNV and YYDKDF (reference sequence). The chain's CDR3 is CATSSRGQS.

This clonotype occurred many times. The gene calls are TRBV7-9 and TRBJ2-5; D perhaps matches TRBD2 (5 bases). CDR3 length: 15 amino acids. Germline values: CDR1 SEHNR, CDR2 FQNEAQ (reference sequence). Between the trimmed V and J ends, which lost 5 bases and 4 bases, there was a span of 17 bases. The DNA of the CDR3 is TGTGCCAGCAGCCCCCCGGAGAGGGTTGGAGAGACCCAGTACTTC. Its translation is CASSPPERVGETQYF.

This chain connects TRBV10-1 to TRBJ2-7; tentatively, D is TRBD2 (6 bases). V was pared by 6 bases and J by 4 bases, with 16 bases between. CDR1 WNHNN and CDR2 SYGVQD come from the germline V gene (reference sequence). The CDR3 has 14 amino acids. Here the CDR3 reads CASSPSADPYEQYF. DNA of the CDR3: TGCGCCAGCAGCCCTAGCGCCGATCCTTACGAGCAGTACTTC.

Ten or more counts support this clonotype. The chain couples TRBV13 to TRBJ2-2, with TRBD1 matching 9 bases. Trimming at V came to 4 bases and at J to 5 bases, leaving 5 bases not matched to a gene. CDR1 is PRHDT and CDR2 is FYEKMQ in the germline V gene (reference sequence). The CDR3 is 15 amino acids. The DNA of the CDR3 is TGTGCCAGCAGCTCCGGGACAGGGAATACCGGGGAGCTGTTTTTT. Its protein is CASSSGTGNTGELFF.

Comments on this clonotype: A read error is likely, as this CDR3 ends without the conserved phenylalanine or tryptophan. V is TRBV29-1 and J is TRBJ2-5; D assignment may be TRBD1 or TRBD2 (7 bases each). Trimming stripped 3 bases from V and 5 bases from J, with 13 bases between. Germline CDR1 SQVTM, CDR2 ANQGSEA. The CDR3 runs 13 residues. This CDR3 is CSVDRGGGETQYL. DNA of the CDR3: TGCAGCGTTGACAGGGGGGGAGGGGAGACCCAGTACCTC.

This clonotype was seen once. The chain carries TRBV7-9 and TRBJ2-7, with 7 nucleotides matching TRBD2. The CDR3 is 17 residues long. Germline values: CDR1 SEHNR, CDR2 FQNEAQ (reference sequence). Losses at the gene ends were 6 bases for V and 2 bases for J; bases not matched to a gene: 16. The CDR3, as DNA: TGTGCCAGCAGTTCGTTCCGGGGCGGGAGTACCGCCTACGAGCAGTACTTC. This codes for CASSSFRGGSTAYEQYF.

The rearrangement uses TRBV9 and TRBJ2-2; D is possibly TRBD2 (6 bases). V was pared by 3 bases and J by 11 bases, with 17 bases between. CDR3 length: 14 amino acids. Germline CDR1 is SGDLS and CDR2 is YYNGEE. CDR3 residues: CASSATSSRVELFF. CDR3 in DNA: TGTGCCAGCAGCGCTACTAGCTCCCGGGTCGAGCTGTTTTTT.

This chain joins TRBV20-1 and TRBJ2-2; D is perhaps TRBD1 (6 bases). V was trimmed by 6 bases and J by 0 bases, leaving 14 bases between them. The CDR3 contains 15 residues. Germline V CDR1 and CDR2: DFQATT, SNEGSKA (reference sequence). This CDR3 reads CSAASGTTNTGELFF. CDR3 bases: TGCAGTGCCGCTTCCGGGACAACGAACACCGGGGAGCTGTTTTTT.